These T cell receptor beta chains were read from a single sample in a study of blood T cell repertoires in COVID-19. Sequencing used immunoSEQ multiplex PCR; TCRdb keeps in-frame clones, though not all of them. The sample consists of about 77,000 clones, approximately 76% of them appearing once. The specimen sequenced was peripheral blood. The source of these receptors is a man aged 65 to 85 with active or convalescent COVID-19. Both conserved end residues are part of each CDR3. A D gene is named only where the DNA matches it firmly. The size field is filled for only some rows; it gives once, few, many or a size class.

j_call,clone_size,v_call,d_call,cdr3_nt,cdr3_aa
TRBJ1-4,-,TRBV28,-,TGTGCCAGCAGACGGGGTCCAAATGAAAAACTGTTTTTT,CASRRGPNEKLFF
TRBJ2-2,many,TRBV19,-,TGTGCCAGTAAACCTGGTAGGAACACCGGGGAGCTGTTTTTT,CASKPGRNTGELFF
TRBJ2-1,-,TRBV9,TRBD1,TGTGCCAGCAGCTTTCAGGGGGCGGGTGAGCAGTTCTTC,CASSFQGAGEQFF
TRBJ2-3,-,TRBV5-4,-,TGTGCCAGCACCTCGAACGGGGAGAGATACGCGCAGTATTTT,CASTSNGERYAQYF
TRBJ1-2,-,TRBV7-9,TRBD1,TGTGCCAGCAGCTTCGGGGACAGGACTAACTATGGCTACACCTTC,CASSFGDRTNYGYTF
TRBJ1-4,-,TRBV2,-,TGTGCCAGCAATGCGGACAGCGGAAATGAAAAACTGTTTTTT,CASNADSGNEKLFF
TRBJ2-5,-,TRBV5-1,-,TGCGCCAGCAGCTTGGAGGCTGGGGGGGAGACCCAGTACTTC,CASSLEAGGETQYF
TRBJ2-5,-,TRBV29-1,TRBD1,TGCAGCCACGCAGGACAGGGGGAGACCCAGTACTTC,CSHAGQGETQYF
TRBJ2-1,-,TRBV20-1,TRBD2,TGCAGTGCTAGTAGCGGACTAGCGGGGTCCTACAATGAGCAGTTCTTC,CSASSGLAGSYNEQFF
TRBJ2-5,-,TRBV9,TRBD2,TGTGCCAGCAGCCAGCGGGGGGGCCTAGAGACCCAGTACTTC,CASSQRGGLETQYF
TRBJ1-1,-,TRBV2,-,TGTGCCAGCAGTGAAGGGACTGCAGAAGCTTTCTTT,CASSEGTAEAFF
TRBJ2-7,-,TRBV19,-,TGTGCCAGTAGTCCGTACCGGGGGTACGAGCAGTACTTC,CASSPYRGYEQYF
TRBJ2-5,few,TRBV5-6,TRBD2,TGTGCCAGCAGCTTGTACGGGGGAGGGGAGACCCAGTACTTC,CASSLYGGGETQYF
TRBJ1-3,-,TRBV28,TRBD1,TGTGCCAGCAGCTGGGGACAGGGTTCATCTGGAAACACCATATATTTT,CASSWGQGSSGNTIYF
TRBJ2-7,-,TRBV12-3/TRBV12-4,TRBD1,TGTGCCAGCAGCTATGGGACAGGGTCCGAGCAGTACTTC,CASSYGTGSEQYF
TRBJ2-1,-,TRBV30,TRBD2,TGTGCCTGGAGTCTAGCGGGGGGGCTTCCTGGTGAGCAGTTCTTC,CAWSLAGGLPGEQFF
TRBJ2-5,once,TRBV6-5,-,TGTGCCAGCAGTTCCAAACCAGGGCCGATCGGGGAGACCCAGTACTTC,CASSSKPGPIGETQYF
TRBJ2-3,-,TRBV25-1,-,TGTGCCAGCAGTGAATATGATAAGGGGCCAGGTTCCACAGATACGCAGTATTTT,CASSEYDKGPGSTDTQYF
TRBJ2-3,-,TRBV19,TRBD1,TGTGCCAGTAGTGCCCGGGACAGGGTTTTCTCCCATCAATTT,CASSARDRVFSHQF
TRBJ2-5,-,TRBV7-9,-,TGTGCCAGCAGCAGGACAGACGGGACCCAGTACTTC,CASSRTDGTQYF
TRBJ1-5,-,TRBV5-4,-,TGTGCCAGCAGCGTGGACAGTAATCAGCCCCAGCATTTT,CASSVDSNQPQHF
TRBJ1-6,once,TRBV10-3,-,TGTGCCATCAGTGCCTCTCAGGGTAATTCACCCCTCCACTTT,CAISASQGNSPLHF
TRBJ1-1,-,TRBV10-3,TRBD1,TGTGCCATCAGAGGACAGGGTGGGTCCCCTGAAGCTTTCTTT,CAIRGQGGSPEAFF
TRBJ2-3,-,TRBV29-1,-,TGCAGCGTTCATCTAGGGGCAGGGGCCACAGATACGCAGTATTTT,CSVHLGAGATDTQYF
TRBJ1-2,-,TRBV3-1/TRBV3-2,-,TGTGCCAGCAGCCAAGAATTCCGGGATGGCTACACCTTC,CASSQEFRDGYTF
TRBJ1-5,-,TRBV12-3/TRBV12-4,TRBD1,TGTGCCATGTACGCAGGGGGTTTGGAGCCCCAGCATTTT,CAMYAGGLEPQHF
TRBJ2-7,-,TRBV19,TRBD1,TGTGCCAGTCGGGGACAGGAAAGCTCCTACGAGCAGTACTTC,CASRGQESSYEQYF